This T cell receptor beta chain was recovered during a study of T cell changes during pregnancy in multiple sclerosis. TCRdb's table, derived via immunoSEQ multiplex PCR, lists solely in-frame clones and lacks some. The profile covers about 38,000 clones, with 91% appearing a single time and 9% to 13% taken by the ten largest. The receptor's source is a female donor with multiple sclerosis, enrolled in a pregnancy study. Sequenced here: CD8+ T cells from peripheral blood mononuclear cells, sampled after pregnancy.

The CDR3 spells CASSVSGSNQPQHF. CDR3 sequence (DNA): TGTGCCAGCAGCGTAAGCGGTAGCAATCAGCCCCAGCATTTT. The V and J genes are TRBV9 and TRBJ1-5; unclear D gene. CDR1 and CDR2 from the germline V gene are SGDLS and YYNGEE. CDR3 length: 14 residues. The germline V and J ends were trimmed by 1 base and 0 bases, with 5 bases remaining between them.